The 23 T cell receptor beta chains presented below share a single source sample, sequenced in a study of T-cell memory formation after mild COVID-19. TCRdb re-analysed the 5' RACE reads in MiXCR, keeping a single row per CDR3 protein. Of about half a million distinct CDR3 sequences listed, roughly 20% are singletons. Specimen: PBMCs or a T cell subset sorted from them (not recorded which). These receptors all come from an adult woman who had mild COVID-19 (a few samples of this study predate the infection). Cell type and time point are not known.

The chain employs TRBV10-3 and TRBJ2-2; D remains ambiguous. Germline V gene lookup returns CDR1 ENHRY and CDR2 SYGVKD. CDR3 length: 14 amino acids. The ends were cut back, 3 bases at V and 5 bases at J, with 10 bases in the middle. The CDR3 sequence is CAISEAGPTGELFF. The CDR3 DNA is TGTGCCATCAGTGAAGCAGGCCCGACCGGGGAGCTGTTTTTT.

This clonotype was detected only a few times. The chain has TRBV5-4 and TRBJ1-6; 8 bases align to TRBD1. Trimming cost V 4 bases and J 8 bases; bases outside gene matches: 5. CDR1 is SGHNT and CDR2 is YYREEE in the germline V gene (reference sequence). The CDR3 runs to 14 residues. The CDR3 DNA is TGTGCCAGCAGCCCCGACAGGGGTCATTCACCCCTCCACTTT. Translated: CASSPDRGHSPLHF.

There are a few counts of this clonotype. V and J are TRBV12-3 or TRBV12-4 and TRBJ2-2; 9 bases align to TRBD1. The CDR3 is made up of 17 amino acids. V was pared by 4 bases and J by 3 bases, with 9 bases of the junction left unmatched. CDR3 region: CASSSAVGQGYTGELFF. As DNA, the CDR3 is TGTGCCAGCAGTTCCGCGGTGGGACAGGGCTACACCGGGGAGCTGTTTTTT.

This clonotype was observed a few times. The chain has TRBV3-1 and TRBJ2-3, with 10 bases identical to TRBD2. J gave up 7 bases and V 3 bases, and 10 bases lay outside the gene matches. The CDR3 is 16 amino acids. The germline V gene encodes CDR1 LGHDT and CDR2 YNNKEL (reference sequence). In nucleotides, the CDR3 is TGTGCCAGCAGCCATGGACTAGCGGCCCGGGGGTATACGCAGTATTTT. This encodes CASSHGLAARGYTQYF.

The sample holds a few counts of this clonotype. The rearrangement links TRBV3-1 to TRBJ1-5, with TRBD1 as a possible D gene (6 bases). This CDR3 comprises 16 residues. Germline CDR1 and CDR2: LGHDT and YNNKEL (reference sequence). With 0 bases removed from V and 6 bases from J, the gap between germline ends came to 15 bases. The chain's CDR3 is CASSQDRGGPIQPQHF. Here the CDR3 DNA reads TGTGCCAGCAGCCAAGATCGTGGGGGCCCCATTCAGCCCCAGCATTTT.

V usage is TRBV15 and J usage is TRBJ1-2; weak D call: TRBD1 (6 bases). Trimming pared 1 base from V and 5 bases from J, leaving 14 bases between. This CDR3 is 15 amino acids long. Germline V CDR1 and CDR2: LNHNV, YYDKDF (reference sequence). The DNA of the CDR3 is TGTGCCACCAGCAGAGTGACGGGGGGCTCTTATGGCTACACCTTC. This encodes CATSRVTGGSYGYTF.

The chain combines TRBV7-3 with TRBJ2-1; TRBD2 matches 15 bases. V shed 1 base and J 15 bases; nucleotides not matched to a gene: 7. The germline V gene has CDR1 SGHTA and CDR2 FQGTGA. This CDR3 comprises 15 residues. CDR3 protein: CASSLIGLAGGPAFF. The CDR3 DNA reads as TGTGCCAGCAGCTTAATTGGACTAGCGGGAGGGCCCGCGTTCTTC. Variable domain in full (rest from reference TRBV7-3 and TRBJ2-1): GAGVSQTPSNKVTEKGKYVELRCDPISGHTALYWYRQSLGQGPEFLIYFQGTGAADDSGLPNDRFFAVRPEGSVSTLKIQRTERGDSAVYLCASSLIGLAGGPAFFGPGTRLTVL.

The rearrangement joins TRBV29-1 to TRBJ1-3, with 7 bases aligning to TRBD1. CDR1 and CDR2 (germline): SQVTM, ANQGSEA. The length of the CDR3 is 14 residues. Trimming removed 4 bases from V and 7 bases from J; junction bases left unmatched: 10. The CDR3 region has the DNA TGCAGCGTTGCCATCCGGGACAGCGCCAACACCATATATTTT. It is translated as CSVAIRDSANTIYF.

V usage is TRBV6-1 and J usage is TRBJ1-2, with no clear D. Germline loops: CDR1 MNHNS, CDR2 SASEGT. CDR3 length: 13 amino acids. V was shortened by 8 bases and J by 7 bases, with 17 bases between the two germline ends. CDR3 sequence: CASASLSWGGYTF. The CDR3 DNA is TGTGCCAGCGCAAGTCTATCATGGGGTGGCTACACCTTC.

V and J are TRBV5-1 and TRBJ2-1; D is perhaps TRBD2 (6 bases). The CDR3 runs to 14 residues. From germline, CDR1 is SGHRS and CDR2 YFSETQ. Trimming removed 7 bases from V and 1 base from J, with 12 bases in between. The DNA of the CDR3 is TGCGCCAGCCGGACGGGAGAGTCCTACAATGAGCAGTTCTTC. It translates to CASRTGESYNEQFF.

The CDR3 sequence is CASSTQGGVNIQYF. Written as DNA, the CDR3 is TGTGCCAGCAGCACACAGGGGGGAGTGAACATTCAGTACTTC. The chain links TRBV7-9 to TRBJ2-4; 8 nucleotides agree with TRBD1. The germline V gene encodes CDR1 SEHNR and CDR2 FQNEAQ (reference sequence). CDR3 size: 14 residues. J lost 7 bases, V lost 5 bases, and 7 bases had no gene match. The full variable domain, rest sourced from reference TRBV7-9 and TRBJ2-4, is DTGVSQNPRHKITKRGQNVTFRCDPISEHNRLYWYRQTLGQGPEFLTYFQNEAQLEKSRLLSDRFSAERPKGSFSTLEIQRTEQGDSAMYLCASSTQGGVNIQYFGAGTRLSVL.

The CDR3: CASSMWTVNTEAFF. The DNA of the CDR3 is TGTGCCAGTAGTATGTGGACGGTGAACACTGAAGCTTTCTTT. The chain uses TRBV19 and TRBJ1-1, with unresolved D. The CDR3 has 14 amino acids. The germline V gene has CDR1 LNHDA and CDR2 SQIVND (reference sequence). Trimming stripped 3 bases from V and 0 bases from J, with 8 bases between.

This clonotype has a handful of counts. This chain uses TRBV29-1 with TRBJ1-1; unclear D gene. The ends were cut back, 2 bases at V and 5 bases at J, with 12 bases in the middle. This CDR3 region has 13 residues. CDR1 and CDR2 from the germline V gene are SQVTM and ANQGSEA. As DNA, the CDR3 is TGCAGCGTTGAAAGGCAGGTGGGGACTGAAGCTTTCTTT. This gives the protein CSVERQVGTEAFF. The full variable domain, with the rest looked up from reference TRBV29-1 and TRBJ1-1, is SAVISQKPSRDICQRGTSLTIQCQVDSQVTMMFWYRQQPGQSLTLIATANQGSEATYESGFVIDKFPISRPNLTFSTLTVSNMSPEDSSIYLCSVERQVGTEAFFGQGTRLTVV.

The chain uses TRBV11-2 and TRBJ2-1, with unresolved D. Trimming stripped 1 base from V and 5 bases from J, with 12 bases between. Per germline, CDR1 SGHAT and CDR2 FQNNGV. This CDR3 has 15 residues. The CDR3, as DNA: TGTGCCAGCAGCTTAGTACCTCTGAGTGACAATGAGCAGTTCTTC. Protein: CASSLVPLSDNEQFF.

The CDR3 sequence: CASSLGVSGMGKNYEQYF. The CDR3 nucleotides read TGTGCCAGCAGCTTAGGCGTTAGCGGAATGGGGAAGAACTACGAGCAGTACTTC. The rearrangement uses TRBV7-6 and TRBJ2-7; the D gene is possibly TRBD2 (6 bases). The CDR3 extends over 18 amino acids. Trimming took 1 base from V and 3 from J, leaving 22 bases between them. Per germline, CDR1 SGHVS and CDR2 FNYEAQ.

This clonotype appeared a few times. This chain joins TRBV7-2 and TRBJ1-1; maybe TRBD1 (5 bases). The CDR3 spans 15 residues. Germline V lookup: CDR1 SGHTA, CDR2 FQGNSA. With 1 base removed from V and 2 bases from J, the gap between germline ends came to 11 bases. DNA for the CDR3: TGTGCCAGCAGCTTAGTTTACGGGACTAACACTGAAGCTTTCTTT. It codes for CASSLVYGTNTEAFF.

This chain connects TRBV9 to TRBJ1-3; D perhaps matches TRBD1 (5 bases). The CDR3 runs 14 residues. CDR1 is SGDLS and CDR2 is YYNGEE in the germline V gene. The ends were cut back, 3 bases at V and 0 bases at J, with 7 bases in the middle. CDR3 bases: TGTGCCAGCAGCGGACAGCTCTCTGGAAACACCATATATTTT. It codes for CASSGQLSGNTIYF. Looking up the rest from reference TRBV9 and TRBJ1-3 gives the full variable domain: DSGVTQTPKHLITATGQRVTLRCSPRSGDLSVYWYQQSLDQGLQFLIQYYNGEERAKGNILERFSAQQFPDLHSELNLSSLELGDSALYFCASSGQLSGNTIYFGEGSWLTVV.

The rearrangement uses TRBV4-2 and TRBJ2-5; the D is unclear. The CDR3 totals 14 residues. Between the trimmed V and J ends, which lost 4 bases and 3 bases, there was a span of 12 bases. Germline V lookup: CDR1 LGHNA, CDR2 YNFKEQ. The CDR3, as DNA: TGTGCCAGCAGCCTGACCGGGCCCGAAGAGACCCAGTACTTC. Its protein is CASSLTGPEETQYF.

This chain connects TRBV7-3 to TRBJ2-5; D may be TRBD1 or TRBD2 (5 bases each). This CDR3 is 15 amino acids long. V dropped 5 bases and J dropped 4 bases, with 17 bases sitting between them. From germline, CDR1 is SGHTA and CDR2 FQGTGA. CDR3 amino acids: CASSPGTTSRETQYF. The CDR3 region has the DNA TGTGCCAGCAGCCCGGGGACCACTTCTCGAGAGACCCAGTACTTC.

The chain employs TRBV29-1 and TRBJ1-2; no definite D call. CDR3 length equals 13 residues. Germline CDR1 reads SQVTM; CDR2 reads ANQGSEA. The germline V and J ends were trimmed by 4 bases and 5 bases, with 14 bases remaining between them. CDR3 nucleotide sequence: TGCAGCGTTGGAGACGGAGGGTGGTATGGCTACACCTTC. This encodes CSVGDGGWYGYTF.

The chain has TRBV20-1 and TRBJ2-3; tentative D call: TRBD1 (6 bases). Germline V lookup: CDR1 DFQATT, CDR2 SNEGSKA (reference sequence). CDR3 size: 13 residues. Deletions cut 1 base from V and 3 bases from J, with 8 bases between. The CDR3 is CSARGRGTDTQYF. The CDR3 DNA reads TGCAGTGCTAGAGGAAGGGGGACAGATACGCAGTATTTT.

In this sample, this clonotype turned up a few times. The rearrangement links TRBV12-3 or TRBV12-4 to TRBJ1-5; TRBD1 is a possible D gene (6 bases). V lost 4 bases, J lost 11 bases, and 18 bases lay in between. The CDR3 has 14 amino acids. The CDR3, as DNA: TGTGCCAGCAGTTCGAACTCGGGGGCCGGGGCCCAGCATTTT. It specifies CASSSNSGAGAQHF.

This clonotype was picked up a small number of times. The chain has TRBV6-5 and TRBJ2-1; the match to TRBD2 covers 10 bases. In germline, CDR1 is MNHEY, CDR2 SVGAGI. This CDR3 region has 15 residues. The V and J ends lost 6 bases and 8 bases, in that order; junction bases with no gene match: 10. The CDR3 sequence: CASRQAGGVVYEQFF. CDR3 in DNA: TGTGCCAGCAGACAAGCGGGAGGGGTTGTTTATGAGCAGTTCTTC.